This T cell receptor beta chain was obtained from a study of T cell changes during pregnancy in multiple sclerosis. Assay: immunoSEQ multiplex PCR; the TCRdb copy retains only in-frame clones and omits some. The table has about 100,000 clones, 90% to 95% seen once. CDR3 length: 15 residues. Per the germline V gene, CDR1 is SGDLS and CDR2 is YYNGEE. The ends lost 3 bases at V and 1 base at J; junction bases unmatched: 3. The chain joins TRBV9 to TRBJ2-2, with 7 positions matching TRBD2. Sequenced material: peripheral blood, taken in the second trimester of pregnancy. The TCR comes from a female donor with multiple sclerosis, enrolled in a pregnancy study. The CDR3 coding sequence is TGTGCCAGCAGCGCCCCTAGCGGGAACACCGGGGAGCTGTTTTTT. It specifies CASSAPSGNTGELFF.